This T cell receptor (beta chain) appears in the sequencing data of a study of identifying expanded T cells in peripheral blood. Study conclusions and caveats: Variance in clone template counts between approximately 2-week samples significantly increased with total template count across all healthy donors.

There are 16 residues in the CDR3. Germline-derived CDR1 and CDR2 are WNHNN and SYGVQD (reference sequence). The J segment lost 4 bases and the V segment lost 6 bases, leaving 12 bases of the junction unmatched. A note on this clone: Antigen specificity is unknown.

Generated by immunoSEQ multiplex PCR, the TCRdb table keeps only in-frame clones and is missing some. The profile shows some 100,000 clones, about nine tenths of them singletons. V usage is TRBV10-1 and J usage is TRBJ1-3, with TRBD1 identical over 7 bases. The receptor comes from a person between 18 and 75 years old in good health. Source material: blood. The CDR3 protein is CASSQHTGTAGNTIYF. The CDR3 region has the DNA TGCGCCAGCAGCCAACATACCGGGACAGCCGGAAACACCATATATTTT.